The 13 T cell receptor beta chains below were found in one sample sequenced in a study of blood T cell repertoires in COVID-19. Measured with immunoSEQ multiplex PCR; TCRdb has only the in-frame clones, and not every one. The repertoire holds nearly 200,000 clones, with about 86% as singletons. Sequencing used PBMCs or T cells enriched from blood (not recorded which). The receptor source for this set is a man aged 40-49 years who had recovered from COVID-19.

This clone occurred a few times. This chain joins TRBV19 and TRBJ1-4; D gene unclear. CDR3 length: 14 residues. The germline V gene has CDR1 LNHDA and CDR2 SQIVND (reference sequence). Trimming removed 5 bases at V and 8 bases at J, with 15 bases between. CDR3 nucleotides: TGTGCCAGTAGTGGTTTAAGCGATCGCGAAAAACTGTTTTTT. Translated, it gives CASSGLSDREKLFF. Together with reference TRBV19 and TRBJ1-4, the CDR3 gives the full variable domain: DGGITQSPKYLFRKEGQNVTLSCEQNLNHDAMYWYRQDPGQGLRLIYYSQIVNDFQKGDIAEGYSVSREKKESFPLTVTSAQKNPTAFYLCASSGLSDREKLFFGSGTQLSVL.

The CDR3, as DNA: TGCGCCAGCAGCCAAGAACCCCGGGGGGCCACTGAAGCTTTCTTT. Residues: CASSQEPRGATEAFF. The chain combines TRBV4-3 with TRBJ1-1; perhaps TRBD1 as D (6 bases). Germline lookup yields CDR1 LGHNA and CDR2 YSLEER. V lost 0 bases and J lost 4, with 12 bases in between. The length of the CDR3 is 15 residues.

With respect to this clone: Other DNA sequences in this specimen translate into the identical CDR3. V is TRBV5-1 and J is TRBJ2-7, with D possibly being TRBD1 (6 bases). The CDR3 extends over 13 amino acids. The germline gives CDR1 SGHRS, CDR2 YFSETQ. Trimming pared 1 base from V and 1 base from J, leaving 6 bases between. The CDR3 region has the DNA TGCGCCAGCAGCTTGACAGGGTCCTACGAGCAGTACTTC. Its protein is CASSLTGSYEQYF.

The V call is TRBV14, the J call TRBJ1-1; TRBD1 is a possible D gene (5 bases). V was pared by 5 bases and J by 7 bases, with 11 bases between. Germline V gene lookup returns CDR1 SGHDN and CDR2 FVKESK. This CDR3 is 12 amino acids long. Here the CDR3 DNA reads TGTGCCAGCAGCTTTCAGGGAATTGAAGCTTTCTTT. As protein: CASSFQGIEAFF.

This chain uses TRBV6-4 with TRBJ1-1; D may be TRBD1 (6 bases). Germline CDR1 MRHNA, CDR2 SNTAGT. The CDR3 is made up of 14 amino acids. V gave up 0 bases and J gave up 6 bases, with 11 bases separating them. CDR3 protein: CASSDSGEGAEAFF. For the CDR3, the DNA is TGTGCCAGCAGTGACTCGGGGGAGGGGGCTGAAGCTTTCTTT.

The rearrangement joins TRBV3-1 (or the pseudogene TRBV3-2) to TRBJ1-1, with 8 bases fitting TRBD1. J lost 4 bases, V lost 4 bases, and 8 bases had no gene match. In germline, CDR1 is LGHDT, CDR2 YNNKEL (reference sequence). This CDR3 is 15 amino acids long. The CDR3 here is CASSPGTGFLTEAFF. The CDR3 bases are TGTGCCAGCAGCCCCGGGACAGGCTTTCTCACTGAAGCTTTCTTT.

The table lists this clone with a few counts. The rearrangement joins TRBV5-1 to TRBJ1-4, with 10 bases that match TRBD1. The CDR3 contains 15 residues. J gave up 8 bases and V 5 bases, and 9 bases lay outside the gene matches. The V gene's germline CDR1 is SGHRS and CDR2 YFSETQ. This CDR3 reads CASSFGQGGREKLFF. In nucleotides, the CDR3 is TGCGCCAGCAGTTTTGGACAGGGGGGTAGGGAAAAACTGTTTTTT.

The rearrangement joins TRBV7-2 to TRBJ2-7; 7 nucleotides align to TRBD2. The V gene's germline CDR1 is SGHTA and CDR2 FQGNSA. Trimming removed 3 bases from V and 3 bases from J; junction bases left unmatched: 5. This CDR3 is 14 amino acids long. The CDR3 protein is CASSLGGSNYEQYF. The DNA for the CDR3 is TGTGCCAGCAGCTTGGGAGGGTCCAACTACGAGCAGTACTTC.

The V call is TRBV2, the J call TRBJ1-4; possible D gene TRBD1, 5 bases. The CDR3 extends over 14 amino acids. Trimming pared 6 bases from V and 2 bases from J, leaving 10 bases between. Per the germline V gene, CDR1 is SNHLY and CDR2 is FYNNEI. CDR3 sequence: CASSRVLTNEKLFF. In DNA, the CDR3 is TGTGCCAGCAGCAGGGTCTTGACTAATGAAAAACTGTTTTTT.

The chain employs TRBV4-1 and TRBJ1-5; D gene ambiguous. This CDR3 is built from 13 residues. Between the trimmed V and J ends, which lost 0 bases and 4 bases, there was a span of 4 bases. Germline assignment: CDR1 MGHRA and CDR2 YSYEKL. CDR3 residues: CASSQEQNQPQHF. CDR3 bases: TGCGCCAGCAGCCAAGAACAGAATCAGCCCCAGCATTTT.

The rearrangement joins TRBV3-1 (or the pseudogene TRBV3-2) to TRBJ1-1; TRBD1 agrees at 7 bases. This CDR3 region has 14 residues. Trimming took 1 base from V and 5 from J; bases not matched to a gene: 4. The germline V gene encodes CDR1 LGHDT and CDR2 YNNKEL (reference sequence). CDR3 in amino acids: CASSQAGGSTEAFF. The CDR3 DNA reads TGTGCCAGCAGCCAAGCAGGGGGTTCAACTGAAGCTTTCTTT.

The chain recombines TRBV2 with TRBJ1-2; possible D gene TRBD1, 5 bases. The CDR3 extends over 14 amino acids. Germline CDR1 reads SNHLY; CDR2 reads FYNNEI. The V end was cut by 4 bases, the J end by 5 bases, with 14 bases between. This chain's CDR3 is CASSAGGVKYGYTF. CDR3 DNA sequence: TGTGCCAGCAGTGCGGGGGGGGTAAAGTATGGCTACACCTTC.

The chain carries TRBV28 and TRBJ1-2, with D unclear. Trimming removed 3 bases at V and 5 bases at J, with 10 bases between. The CDR3 loop spans 13 amino acids. From germline, CDR1 is MDHEN and CDR2 SYDVKM. CDR3 amino acids: CASSFGVSYGYTF. CDR3 nucleotides: TGTGCCAGCAGTTTCGGGGTGTCTTATGGCTACACCTTC.